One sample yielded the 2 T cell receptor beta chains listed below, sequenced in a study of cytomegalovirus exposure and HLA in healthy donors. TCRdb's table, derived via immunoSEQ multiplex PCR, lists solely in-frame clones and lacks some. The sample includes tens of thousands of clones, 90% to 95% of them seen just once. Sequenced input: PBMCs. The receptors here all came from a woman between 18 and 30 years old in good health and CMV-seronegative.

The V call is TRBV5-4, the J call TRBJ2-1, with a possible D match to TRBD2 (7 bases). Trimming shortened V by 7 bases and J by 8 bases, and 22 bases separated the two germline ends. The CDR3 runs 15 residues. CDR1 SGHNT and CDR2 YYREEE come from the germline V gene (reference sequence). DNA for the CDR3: TGTGCCAGCTCAACACCGAGGGGGGGGATGGATGAGCAGTTCTTC. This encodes CASSTPRGGMDEQFF.

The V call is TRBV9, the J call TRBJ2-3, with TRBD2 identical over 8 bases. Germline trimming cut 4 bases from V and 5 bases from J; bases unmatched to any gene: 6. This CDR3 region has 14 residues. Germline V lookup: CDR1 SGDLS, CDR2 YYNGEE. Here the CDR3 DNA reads TGTGCCAGCAGCCCTGGGACTAGTCGAGATACGCAGTATTTT. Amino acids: CASSPGTSRDTQYF.